This entry features one TCR beta chain sequence. This record belongs to a study of pediatric ulcerative colitis. During colonoscopy, one to two rectal pinch biopsies were collected. This CDR3 spans 13 amino acids. Germline CDR1 is MNHEY and CDR2 is SVGAGI. Trimming cost V 6 bases and J 4 bases, with 11 bases left between them. Profiled with immunoSEQ multiplex PCR; TCRdb holds only in-frame clones, not every one. The table has 30,000 to 40,000 clones, about 81% seen once. The V call is TRBV6-5, the J call TRBJ2-3; D not resolved. This TCR was sampled from a boy aged 5-17 years with mild ulcerative colitis. Input material: gut tissue. CDR3 sequence (DNA): TGTGCCAGCAGCGAGACTGAAGCAGATACGCAGTATTTT. Its protein is CASSETEADTQYF.